This paragraph covers one T cell receptor (beta chain) sequence. The target antigen is unknown. Germline trimming cut 3 bases from V and 6 bases from J; bases unmatched to any gene: 3. Germline V gene data show CDR1 as SGHTS and CDR2 as YDEGEE. This CDR3 has 13 amino acids. The PCR contained 60 Vbeta and 13 Jbeta primers. Clones were read by immunoSEQ multiplex PCR, and TCRdb kept only the in-frame ones, dropping some. Of some 150,000 clones listed, about four fifths are singletons. The data stem from a study of cytomegalovirus exposure and HLA in healthy donors. Points from the study as a whole: Per a prior analysis, the majority of TCR beta V segments were productive roughly 87% or roughly 30% of the time. In a later analysis, fewer than 20,000 TCR beta sequences were associated with HLA alleles at 0.05 false discovery rate. There were reportedly fewer N-insertions in an Asian-associated ancestry cluster than the approximately 600-donor mean, in a later analysis. A later analysis found common viral pathogens apparently linked to several of the most significant clusters.

The chain couples TRBV5-8 to TRBJ1-2; 9 bases align to TRBD1. This TCR was recovered from a man aged 50 to 60 in good health and CMV-seropositive. The sample was PBMCs. CDR3 region: CASSYRGRDGYTF. DNA for the CDR3: TGTGCCAGCAGCTACAGGGGGCGCGATGGCTACACCTTC.